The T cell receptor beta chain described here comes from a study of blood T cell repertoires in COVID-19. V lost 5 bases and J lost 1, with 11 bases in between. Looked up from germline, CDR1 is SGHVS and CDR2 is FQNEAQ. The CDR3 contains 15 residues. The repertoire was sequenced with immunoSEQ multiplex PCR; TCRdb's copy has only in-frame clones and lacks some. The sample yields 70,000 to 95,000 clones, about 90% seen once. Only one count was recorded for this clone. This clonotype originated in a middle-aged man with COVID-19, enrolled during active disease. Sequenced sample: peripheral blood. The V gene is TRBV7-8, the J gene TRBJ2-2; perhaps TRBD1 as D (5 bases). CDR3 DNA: TGTGCCAGCAGCATGACAGACATGAACACCGGGGAGCTGTTTTTT. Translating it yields CASSMTDMNTGELFF.